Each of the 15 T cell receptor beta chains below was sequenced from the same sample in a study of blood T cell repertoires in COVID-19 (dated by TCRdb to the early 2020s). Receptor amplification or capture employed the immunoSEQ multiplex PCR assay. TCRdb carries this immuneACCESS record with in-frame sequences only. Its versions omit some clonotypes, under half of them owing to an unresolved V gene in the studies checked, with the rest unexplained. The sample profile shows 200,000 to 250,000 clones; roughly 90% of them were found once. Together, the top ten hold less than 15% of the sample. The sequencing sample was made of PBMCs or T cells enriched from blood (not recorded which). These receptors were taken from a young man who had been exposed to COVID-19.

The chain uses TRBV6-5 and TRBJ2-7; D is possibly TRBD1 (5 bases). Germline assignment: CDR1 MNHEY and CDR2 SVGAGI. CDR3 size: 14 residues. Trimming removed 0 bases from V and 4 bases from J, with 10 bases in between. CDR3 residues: CASSYSQGNYEQYF. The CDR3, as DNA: TGTGCCAGCAGTTACTCGCAGGGAAATTACGAGCAGTACTTC.

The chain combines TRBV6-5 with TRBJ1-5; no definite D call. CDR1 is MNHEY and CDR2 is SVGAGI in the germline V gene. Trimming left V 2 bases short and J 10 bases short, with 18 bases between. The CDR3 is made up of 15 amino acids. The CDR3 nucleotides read TGTGCCAGCAGTTACGGAGCACGGTCCGAAAATCCCCAGCATTTT. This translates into CASSYGARSENPQHF.

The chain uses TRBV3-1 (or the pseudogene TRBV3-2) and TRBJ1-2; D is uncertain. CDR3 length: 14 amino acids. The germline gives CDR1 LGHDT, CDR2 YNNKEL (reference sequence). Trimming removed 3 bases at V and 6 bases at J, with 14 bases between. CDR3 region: CASSHRTEENGYTF. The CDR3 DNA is TGTGCCAGCAGCCACCGGACTGAGGAGAATGGCTACACCTTC.

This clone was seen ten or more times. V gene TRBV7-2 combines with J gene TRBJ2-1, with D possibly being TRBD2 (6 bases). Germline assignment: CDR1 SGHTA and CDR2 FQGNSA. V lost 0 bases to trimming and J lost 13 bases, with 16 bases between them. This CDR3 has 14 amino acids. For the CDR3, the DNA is TGTGCCAGCAGCTTAGCGTATTCAGCGCGGGGCCAGTTCTTC. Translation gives CASSLAYSARGQFF. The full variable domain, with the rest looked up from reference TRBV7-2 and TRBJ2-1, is GAGVSQSPSNKVTEKGKDVELRCDPISGHTALYWYRQSLGQGLEFLIYFQGNSAPDKSGLPSDRFSAERTGGSVSTLTIQRTQQEDSAVYLCASSLAYSARGQFFGPGTRLTVL.

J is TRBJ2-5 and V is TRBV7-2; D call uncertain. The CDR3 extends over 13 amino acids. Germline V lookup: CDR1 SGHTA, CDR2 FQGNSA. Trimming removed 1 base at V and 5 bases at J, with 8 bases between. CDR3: CASSLENAETQYF. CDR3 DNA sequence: TGTGCCAGCAGCTTAGAAAACGCGGAGACCCAGTACTTC.

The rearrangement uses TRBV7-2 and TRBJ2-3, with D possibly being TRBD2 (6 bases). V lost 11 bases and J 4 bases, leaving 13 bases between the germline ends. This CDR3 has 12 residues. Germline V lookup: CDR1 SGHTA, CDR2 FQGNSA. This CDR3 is CARTREADTQYF. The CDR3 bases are TGTGCCCGCACGCGGGAAGCAGATACGCAGTATTTT.

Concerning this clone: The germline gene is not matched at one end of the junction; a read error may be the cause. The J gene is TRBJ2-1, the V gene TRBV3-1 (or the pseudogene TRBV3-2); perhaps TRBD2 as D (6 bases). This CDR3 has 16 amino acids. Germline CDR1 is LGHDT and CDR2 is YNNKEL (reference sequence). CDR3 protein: CASSQEFRLVVDEQFF. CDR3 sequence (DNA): TGTGCCAGTAGCCAAGAGTTTAGACTAGTCGTGGATGAGCAGTTCTTC.

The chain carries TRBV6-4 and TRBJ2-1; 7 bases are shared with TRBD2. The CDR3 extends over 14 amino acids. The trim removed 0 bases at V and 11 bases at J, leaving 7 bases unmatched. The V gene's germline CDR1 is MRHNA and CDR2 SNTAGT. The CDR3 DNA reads TGTGCCAGCAGTGACTCCGCTAACGGGGGGAAGCAGTTCTTC. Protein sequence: CASSDSANGGKQFF.

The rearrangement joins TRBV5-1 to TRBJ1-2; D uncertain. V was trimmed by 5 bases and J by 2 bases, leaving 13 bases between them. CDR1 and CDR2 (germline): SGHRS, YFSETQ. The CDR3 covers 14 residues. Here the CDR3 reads CASSPAVGNYGYTF. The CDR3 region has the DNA TGCGCCAGCAGTCCCGCGGTTGGGAACTATGGCTACACCTTC.

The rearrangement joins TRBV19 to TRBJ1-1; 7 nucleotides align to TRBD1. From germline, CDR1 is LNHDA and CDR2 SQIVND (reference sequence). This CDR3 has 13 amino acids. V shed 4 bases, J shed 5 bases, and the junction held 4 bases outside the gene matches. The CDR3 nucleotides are TGTGCCAGTAGTAAGCAGGGGGATACTGAAGCTTTCTTT. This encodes CASSKQGDTEAFF.

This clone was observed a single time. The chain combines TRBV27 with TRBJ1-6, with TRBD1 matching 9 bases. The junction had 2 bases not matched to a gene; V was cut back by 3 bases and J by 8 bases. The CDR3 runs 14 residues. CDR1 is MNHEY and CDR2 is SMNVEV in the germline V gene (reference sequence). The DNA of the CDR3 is TGTGCCAGCAGTTTTCGGGACAGGGATTCACCCCTCCACTTT. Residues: CASSFRDRDSPLHF.

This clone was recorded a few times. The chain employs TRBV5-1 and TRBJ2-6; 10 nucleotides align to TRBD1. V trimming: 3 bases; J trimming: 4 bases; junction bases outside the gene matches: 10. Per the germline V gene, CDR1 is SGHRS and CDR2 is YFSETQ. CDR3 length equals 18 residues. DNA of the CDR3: TGCGCCAGCAGCTCCCCGCCGGGACAGGGGACCGGGGCCAACGTCCTGACTTTC. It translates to CASSSPPGQGTGANVLTF.

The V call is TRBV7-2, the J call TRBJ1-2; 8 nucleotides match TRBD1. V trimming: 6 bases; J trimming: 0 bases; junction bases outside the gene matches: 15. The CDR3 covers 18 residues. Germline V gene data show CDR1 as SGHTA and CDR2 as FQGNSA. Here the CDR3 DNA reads TGTGCCAGCAGTAACGGCGCTTCCGGACAGGGAGCTAACTATGGCTACACCTTC. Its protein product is CASSNGASGQGANYGYTF.

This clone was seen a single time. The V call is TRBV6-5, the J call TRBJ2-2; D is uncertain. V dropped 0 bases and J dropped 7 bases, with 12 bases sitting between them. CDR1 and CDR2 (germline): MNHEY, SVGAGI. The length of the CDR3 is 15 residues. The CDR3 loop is CASSYSGRSGGELFF. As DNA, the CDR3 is TGTGCCAGCAGTTACTCGGGCAGGTCCGGCGGGGAGCTGTTTTTT.

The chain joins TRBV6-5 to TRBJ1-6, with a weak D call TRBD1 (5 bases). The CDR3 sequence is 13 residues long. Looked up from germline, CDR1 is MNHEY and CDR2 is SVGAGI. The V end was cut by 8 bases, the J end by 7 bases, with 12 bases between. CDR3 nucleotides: TGTGCCAGCGCAGGACACCTCAATTCACCCCTCCACTTT. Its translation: CASAGHLNSPLHF.